The 5 T cell receptor beta chains reported below all come from one sample, sequenced in a study of T cells after yellow fever vaccination. MiXCR was run by TCRdb on the 5' RACE reads, yielding one entry per CDR3 protein. Of hundreds of thousands of distinct CDR3 sequences listed, about 19% are singletons. The sample was PBMCs, taken before the yellow fever booster vaccination. Source of these receptors: a man between 18 and 35 years old who received the YFV17D yellow fever vaccine.

The chain recombines TRBV6-5 with TRBJ1-3; possible D gene TRBD1, 6 bases. The length of the CDR3 is 16 residues. The germline V gene has CDR1 MNHEY and CDR2 SVGAGI. V dropped 2 bases and J dropped 0 bases, with 11 bases sitting between them. Here the CDR3 reads CASSYEGVNSGNTIYF. The CDR3 DNA is TGTGCCAGCAGTTACGAGGGGGTGAACTCTGGAAACACCATATATTTT.

This clonotype has ten or more counts. The chain couples TRBV4-3 to TRBJ2-4, with TRBD2 identical over 9 bases. The CDR3 sequence is 17 residues long. The germline CDR1 and CDR2 sequences are LGHNA and YSLEER. V shed 4 bases, J shed 0 bases, and the junction held 7 bases outside the gene matches. The CDR3 here is CASSLVVSGGAKNIQYF. The DNA for the CDR3 is TGCGCCAGCAGCCTCGTTGTTAGCGGGGGAGCCAAAAACATTCAGTACTTC.

The table lists this clonotype with a few counts. This chain connects TRBV30 to TRBJ1-2; D gene ambiguous. Trimming cost V 1 base and J 0 bases, with 9 bases left between them. Germline lookup yields CDR1 GTSNPN and CDR2 SVGIG (reference sequence). The CDR3 has 14 residues. This CDR3 is CAWSGPSANYGYTF. Written as DNA, the CDR3 is TGTGCCTGGAGTGGACCATCAGCTAACTATGGCTACACCTTC.

This rearrangement joins TRBV25-1 to TRBJ1-5, with TRBD1 identical over 9 bases. Germline assignment: CDR1 MGHDK and CDR2 SYGVNS. The CDR3 consists of 16 residues. The V and J ends lost 4 bases and 3 bases, in that order; junction bases with no gene match: 7. The CDR3 here is CASSGTGGSHNQPQHF. The CDR3 DNA follows: TGTGCCAGCAGTGGCACAGGGGGCTCTCACAATCAGCCCCAGCATTTT. The whole variable domain, remainder taken from reference TRBV25-1 and TRBJ1-5, is EADIYQTPRYLVIGTGKKITLECSQTMGHDKMYWYQQDPGMELHLIHYSYGVNSTEKGDLSSESTVSRIRTEHFPLTLESARPSHTSQYLCASSGTGGSHNQPQHFGDGTRLSIL.

The chain has TRBV7-9 and TRBJ2-2; possible D gene TRBD2, 6 bases. Deletions cut 7 bases from V and 6 bases from J, with 18 bases between. This CDR3 has 15 amino acids. Germline V CDR1 and CDR2: SEHNR, FQNEAQ (reference sequence). CDR3: CASTSKTSFAGELFF. CDR3 in DNA: TGTGCCAGCACCTCTAAGACTAGTTTCGCCGGGGAGCTGTTTTTT.